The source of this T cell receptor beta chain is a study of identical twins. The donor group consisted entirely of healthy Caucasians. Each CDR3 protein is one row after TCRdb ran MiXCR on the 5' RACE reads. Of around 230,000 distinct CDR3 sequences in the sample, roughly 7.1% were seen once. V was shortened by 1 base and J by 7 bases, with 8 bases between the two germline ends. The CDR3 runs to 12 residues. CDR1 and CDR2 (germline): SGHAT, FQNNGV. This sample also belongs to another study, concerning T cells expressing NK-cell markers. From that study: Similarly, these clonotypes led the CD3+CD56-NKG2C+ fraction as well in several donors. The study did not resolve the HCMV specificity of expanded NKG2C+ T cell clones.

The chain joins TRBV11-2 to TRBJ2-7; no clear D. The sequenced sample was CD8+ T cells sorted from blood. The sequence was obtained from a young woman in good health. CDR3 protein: CASSLVTREQYF. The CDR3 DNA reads TGTGCCAGCAGCTTAGTCACCAGGGAGCAGTACTTC.